These T cell receptor beta chains were read from a single sample in a study of shared clonotypes between healthy human individuals. Clones were read by immunoSEQ multiplex PCR, and TCRdb kept only the in-frame ones, dropping some. Found here are approximately 1.9 million clones, 90% to 95% of them singletons; the top ten hold around 1.7%. Sequencing was performed on naive CD8+ T cells from PBMCs. These receptors all stem from a man between 18 and 35 years old in good health. Some clones in this sample may be carry-over from other donors' samples. CDR3s include the opening cysteine and the closing phenylalanine or tryptophan. D genes are given only for firm matches. The size of a clone is reported for some rows only, either as once, few or many, or as a class for expanded clones.

clone_size	v_call	j_call	d_call	cdr3_aa	cdr3_nt
-	TRBV9	TRBJ1-3	TRBD1	CASSVETGERYTIYF	TGTGCCAGCAGCGTAGAGACAGGGGAACGATACACCATATATTTT
-	TRBV9	TRBJ1-5	-	CASSVTPAQPQHF	TGTGCCAGCAGCGTCACCCCGGCTCAGCCCCAGCATTTT
once	TRBV4-1	TRBJ1-1	-	CASSQPTWNTEAFF	TGCGCCAGCAGCCAGCCGACATGGAACACTGAAGCTTTCTTT
-	TRBV19	TRBJ1-1	-	CASRLTEMNTEAFF	TGTGCCAGCAGACTGACAGAAATGAACACTGAAGCTTTCTTT
-	TRBV10-2	TRBJ2-1	-	CASSSGGWDNEQFF	TGCGCCAGCAGCTCAGGGGGGTGGGACAATGAGCAGTTCTTC
-	TRBV7-2	TRBJ1-5	TRBD1	CASSRTGISNQPQHF	TGTGCCAGCAGCCGGACAGGCATTAGCAATCAGCCCCAGCATTTT
-	TRBV5-1	TRBJ1-2	-	CASTETAGIAFYGYTF	TGCGCCAGCACGGAAACTGCTGGGATCGCGTTCTATGGCTACACCTTC
-	TRBV6-5	TRBJ1-5	-	CASSTGGIQPQHF	TGTGCCAGCAGTACTGGGGGGATTCAGCCCCAGCATTTT
-	TRBV30	TRBJ2-1	TRBD1	CAWSTGGVLDEQFF	TGTGCCTGGAGTACAGGGGGTGTACTGGATGAGCAGTTCTTC
-	TRBV9	TRBJ2-2	-	CASSVGGGTGVNTGELFF	TGTGCCAGCAGCGTAGGTGGTGGGACGGGGGTGAACACCGGGGAGCTGTTTTTT
once	TRBV7-9	TRBJ2-1	-	CASSQIIYNEQFF	TGTGCCAGCAGCCAGATAATCTACAATGAGCAGTTCTTC
-	TRBV27	TRBJ2-4	TRBD1	CASSPGPGQGPSLQYF	TGTGCCAGCAGTCCAGGACCGGGACAGGGGCCCTCCCTTCAGTACTTC
-	TRBV29-1	TRBJ1-1	-	CSVEDRPPVSLAGHYTEAFF	TGCAGCGTTGAAGATCGGCCCCCTGTTTCTCTGGCGGGGCACTACACTGAAGCTTTCTTT
-	TRBV29-1	TRBJ1-2	-	CSVEDLSEGTYGYTF	TGCAGCGTTGAAGATCTTTCGGAGGGGACCTATGGCTACACCTTC
-	TRBV7-9	TRBJ2-2	TRBD2	CASSLGLAGGSGELFF	TGTGCCAGCAGCCTAGGACTAGCGGGAGGCTCCGGGGAGCTGTTTTTT
-	TRBV27	TRBJ2-7	-	CASRAGRSYEQYF	TGTGCCAGCAGGGCGGGACGCTCCTACGAGCAGTACTTC
-	TRBV28	TRBJ2-2	-	CASSLLDTTGELFF	TGTGCCAGCAGTTTATTGGATACCACCGGGGAGCTGTTTTTT
-	TRBV20-1	TRBJ2-4	-	CSAYPLRIQYF	TGCAGTGCCTACCCGCTCCGCATTCAGTACTTC
-	TRBV5-8	TRBJ1-1	-	CASSLGQVNTEAFF	TGTGCCAGCAGCTTGGGACAGGTGAACACTGAAGCTTTCTTT
-	TRBV30	TRBJ2-7	-	CAWSARSPGIEYEQYF	TGTGCCTGGAGCGCTCGATCCCCGGGTATTGAGTACGAGCAGTACTTC
once	TRBV27	TRBJ2-1	-	CASSPRGLGTNEQFF	TGTGCCAGCAGTCCCCGGGGGCTAGGAACGAATGAGCAGTTCTTC
-	TRBV14	TRBJ2-1	-	CASSQGVGGNYNEQFF	TGTGCCAGCAGCCAAGGAGTAGGCGGGAATTACAATGAGCAGTTCTTC
-	TRBV4-3	TRBJ2-7	TRBD2	CASSLGGSEQYF	TGCGCCAGCAGCCTGGGGGGGTCCGAGCAGTACTTC
-	TRBV28	TRBJ2-5	-	CASSLGQRRETQYF	TGTGCCAGCAGTTTGGGGCAGAGGCGAGAGACCCAGTACTTC
-	TRBV7-9	TRBJ2-1	-	CASSLGGPNNEQFF	TGTGCCAGCAGCTTAGGGGGACCTAACAATGAGCAGTTCTTC
-	TRBV7-2	TRBJ2-4	TRBD2	CASSLAEEAGSWNIQYF	TGTGCCAGCAGCTTAGCGGAGGAAGCGGGAAGTTGGAACATTCAGTACTTC
-	TRBV5-4	TRBJ2-7	-	CASSFATGLVYEQYF	TGTGCCAGCAGCTTCGCGACAGGACTTGTTTACGAGCAGTACTTC
-	TRBV27	TRBJ1-5	-	CASSSSYRSNQPQHF	TGTGCCAGCAGTTCTTCCTACAGGAGCAATCAGCCCCAGCATTTT
-	TRBV21-1	TRBJ2-7	-	CASSKDIPGIISYEQYF	TGTGCCAGCAGCAAAGATATCCCAGGTATCATCTCCTACGAGCAGTACTTC
-	TRBV27	TRBJ2-3	TRBD2	CASSSLKLAESDTQYF	TGTGCCAGCAGTTCCCTTAAACTAGCGGAGTCTGATACGCAGTATTTT
-	TRBV28	TRBJ1-1	-	CASSFIPGAALEAFF	TGTGCCAGCAGTTTTATCCCAGGGGCCGCTCTAGAAGCTTTCTTT
-	TRBV4-1	TRBJ2-7	-	CASSQGPQGERGTYEQYF	TGCGCCAGCAGCCAAGGCCCCCAGGGCGAGAGGGGAACCTACGAGCAGTACTTC
-	TRBV12-5	TRBJ1-1	-	CASGLDGLNTEAFF	TGTGCTAGTGGTTTGGACGGACTGAACACTGAAGCTTTCTTT
-	TRBV27	TRBJ2-3	-	CASSVRDRSTDTQYF	TGTGCCAGCAGTGTTCGAGACAGGAGCACAGATACGCAGTATTTT
once	TRBV13	TRBJ2-5	-	CASKRGETQETQYF	TGTGCCAGCAAGAGAGGGGAGACTCAAGAGACCCAGTACTTC
-	TRBV4-1	TRBJ2-1	TRBD2	CASSQDVLAGGREQFF	TGCGCCAGCAGCCAAGATGTACTAGCGGGAGGACGAGAGCAGTTCTTC
-	TRBV27	TRBJ2-7	-	CASSFKGAYEQYF	TGTGCCAGCAGTTTCAAGGGGGCCTACGAGCAGTACTTC
-	TRBV4-1	TRBJ2-7	TRBD1	CASSQRQGFYYEQYF	TGCGCCAGCAGCCAACGACAGGGCTTTTACTACGAGCAGTACTTC
-	TRBV9	TRBJ2-7	-	CASSVAWSTYEQYF	TGTGCCAGCAGCGTAGCCTGGAGTACCTACGAGCAGTACTTC
-	TRBV29-1	TRBJ2-3	TRBD2	CSVEGGRLAGHTQYF	TGCAGCGTTGAGGGGGGAAGACTAGCGGGACATACGCAGTATTTT
-	TRBV28	TRBJ1-4	-	CASSPSWELFF	TGTGCCAGCAGTCCCTCCTGGGAACTGTTTTTT
-	TRBV29-1	TRBJ1-2	-	CSVDYQQAWGYGYTF	TGCAGCGTTGACTACCAACAGGCCTGGGGCTATGGCTACACCTTC
-	TRBV2	TRBJ1-4	TRBD1	CASSEEEGAATNEKLFF	TGTGCCAGCAGTGAAGAGGAGGGGGCGGCAACTAATGAAAAACTGTTTTTT
-	TRBV27	TRBJ1-2	TRBD1	CASSSDRFGWSHGYTF	TGTGCCAGCAGTTCGGACAGGTTTGGATGGTCACATGGCTACACCTTC
once	TRBV9	TRBJ2-1	-	CASSVGMNNEQFF	TGTGCCAGCAGCGTGGGAATGAACAATGAGCAGTTCTTC
-	TRBV2	TRBJ1-1	-	CASSYRVGRGTEAFF	TGTGCCAGCAGCTACAGGGTAGGTAGAGGGACTGAAGCTTTCTTT
-	TRBV6-5	TRBJ1-2	-	CASSYGRLGGYTF	TGTGCCAGCAGTTACGGTCGGTTGGGTGGCTACACCTTC
-	TRBV7-9	TRBJ2-2	-	CASSNTGELFF	TGTGCCAGCTCGAACACCGGGGAGCTGTTTTTT
-	TRBV7-8	TRBJ1-3	-	CASSLRNQGWENTIYF	TGTGCCAGCAGCCTCCGGAACCAGGGCTGGGAAAACACCATATATTTT
-	TRBV28	TRBJ2-3	-	CASSFTRASTDTQYF	TGTGCCAGCAGTTTTACCCGAGCGAGCACAGATACGCAGTATTTT
-	TRBV5-1	TRBJ2-7	TRBD1	CASSLYQGADRIMYF	TGCGCCAGCAGCTTATACCAGGGGGCCGATCGTATAATGTACTTC
-	TRBV9	TRBJ2-7	TRBD1	CASSVGTGGEQYF	TGTGCCAGCAGCGTCGGGACAGGGGGCGAGCAGTACTTC
-	TRBV13	TRBJ2-3	-	CASSLGGSAEITDTQYF	TGTGCCAGCAGCTTAGGCGGGTCGGCAGAGATCACAGATACGCAGTATTTT
-	TRBV28	TRBJ2-7	-	CATGYEQYF	TGTGCCACGGGGTACGAGCAGTACTTC
-	TRBV11-2	TRBJ2-2	TRBD2	CASSPIWGGGELFF	TGTGCCAGCAGCCCCATATGGGGGGGCGGGGAGCTGTTTTTT
-	TRBV7-9	TRBJ2-1	TRBD1	CASSLARGRSDEQFF	TGTGCCAGCAGCTTAGCCAGGGGGCGCTCCGATGAGCAGTTCTTC